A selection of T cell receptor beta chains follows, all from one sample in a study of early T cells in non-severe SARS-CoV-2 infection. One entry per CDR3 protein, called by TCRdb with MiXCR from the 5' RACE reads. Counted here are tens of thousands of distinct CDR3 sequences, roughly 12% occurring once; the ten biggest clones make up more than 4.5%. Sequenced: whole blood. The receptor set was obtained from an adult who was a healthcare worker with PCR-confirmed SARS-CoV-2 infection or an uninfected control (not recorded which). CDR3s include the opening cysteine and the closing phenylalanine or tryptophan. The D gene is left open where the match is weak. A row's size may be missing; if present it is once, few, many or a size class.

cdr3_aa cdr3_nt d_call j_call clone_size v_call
CASSLPPIGGLSYVQYF TGTGCCAGCAGCTTACCCCCGATCGGGGGTCTCTCCTACGTGCAGTACTTC . TRBJ2-7 . TRBV7-9
CASSQGPDEQFF TGTGCCAGTAGTCAGGGGCCGGATGAGCAGTTCTTC . TRBJ2-1 many TRBV19
CASSLKSAGANEQFF TGTGCCAGCAGCTTAAAGTCGGCGGGAGCGAATGAGCAGTTCTTC TRBD2 TRBJ2-1 . TRBV7-3
CASSPRRGPYNEQFF TGTGCCAGCAGCCCCCGCAGGGGTCCCTACAATGAGCAGTTCTTC . TRBJ2-1 few TRBV7-8
CASSPRGAPTDTQYF TGTGCCAGCAGTCCCCGAGGGGCCCCCACAGATACGCAGTATTTT . TRBJ2-3 many TRBV2
CASSDSYEQYF TGTGCCAGCAGCGACTCCTACGAGCAGTACTTC . TRBJ2-7 many TRBV11-2
CASSLASGANVLTF TGTGCCAGTAGTTTGGCCTCTGGGGCCAACGTCCTGACTTTC . TRBJ2-6 many TRBV19
CASSSGQGASQPQHF TGTGCCAGCAGCTCGGGACAGGGGGCAAGTCAGCCCCAGCATTTT TRBD1 TRBJ1-5 few TRBV3-1
CSVGGIANEKLFF TGCAGCGTTGGGGGGATAGCTAATGAAAAACTGTTTTTT . TRBJ1-4 few TRBV29-1
CASTPQSALRKAKNIQYF TGTGCCAGCACCCCCCAGTCTGCTCTACGAAAAGCCAAAAACATTCAGTACTTC . TRBJ2-4 many TRBV9